These T cell receptor beta chains were read from a single sample in a study of shared clonotypes between healthy human individuals. Assay: immunoSEQ multiplex PCR; the TCRdb copy retains only in-frame clones and omits some. The table has about 490,000 clones, 70% to 80% seen once. The specimen was PBMCs. These receptors were collected from a woman between 35 and 50 years old in good health. Some clones in this sample may be carry-over from other donors' samples. CDR3s include the opening cysteine and the closing phenylalanine or tryptophan. Fields, in order: D gene, J gene, clone size, V gene, CDR3 DNA, CDR3 protein. D genes are given only for firm matches. Clone size, where shown, is once, few, many, or a class for clones that have expanded.

D: TRBD1
J: TRBJ2-7
size: .
V: TRBV28
DNA: TGTGCCAGCAGTTCCCCGGGACAGGCCTACGAGCAGTACTTC
CDR3: CASSSPGQAYEQYF

D: TRBD2
J: TRBJ2-2
size: .
V: TRBV7-3
DNA: TGTGCCAGCAGCCCATTAGCGGGAGCGAATACCGGGGAGCTGTTTTTT
CDR3: CASSPLAGANTGELFF

D: TRBD2
J: TRBJ2-2
size: .
V: TRBV27
DNA: TGTGCCAGCAGTTCATACGGGGGGGCCATTTCGAACACCGGGGAGCTGTTTTTT
CDR3: CASSSYGGAISNTGELFF

D: TRBD2
J: TRBJ2-7
size: .
V: TRBV15
DNA: TGTGCCACCAGCAGAGGACTAGCGGGAAAGGGCGAGCAGTACTTC
CDR3: CATSRGLAGKGEQYF

D: .
J: TRBJ2-6
size: .
V: TRBV19
DNA: TGTGCCAGTAGTATGGCTGTGACTACTGGGGCCAACGTCCTGACTTTC
CDR3: CASSMAVTTGANVLTF

D: .
J: TRBJ1-2
size: .
V: TRBV6-4
DNA: TGTGCCAGCGCTCACGATAGCAAGCCTGGCTACACCTTC
CDR3: CASAHDSKPGYTF

D: .
J: TRBJ1-2
size: .
V: TRBV10-3
DNA: TGTGCCATCAGTGAGTCATCAGGGCACTATGGCTACACCTTC
CDR3: CAISESSGHYGYTF

D: TRBD1
J: TRBJ2-7
size: few
V: TRBV11-3
DNA: TGTGCCAGCAGCTTAGCAGGGGGAAACCCCGGCGAGCAGTACTTC
CDR3: CASSLAGGNPGEQYF

D: .
J: TRBJ2-7
size: .
V: TRBV7-9
DNA: TGTGCCAGCAGCTTAGGGGTAGGGGCCACCGAGCAGTACTTC
CDR3: CASSLGVGATEQYF

D: TRBD1
J: TRBJ1-4
size: few
V: TRBV6-6
DNA: TGTGCCAGCAGACAGGGGAATCGGGAAAAACTGTTTTTT
CDR3: CASRQGNREKLFF

D: TRBD1
J: TRBJ2-1
size: .
V: TRBV4-1
DNA: TGCGCCAGCAGCCAAGAATACCCCGGACAGGGTCGTGGTGAGCAGTTCTTC
CDR3: CASSQEYPGQGRGEQFF

D: TRBD1
J: TRBJ2-1
size: once
V: TRBV6-1
DNA: TGTGCCAGCAGTGAAGCAACGACAGGGTTCTACAATGAGCAGTTCTTC
CDR3: CASSEATTGFYNEQFF

D: TRBD2
J: TRBJ2-1
size: once
V: TRBV7-3
DNA: TGTGCCAGCAGCTTAAGACTAGCGGGATTGGATGAGCAGTTCTTC
CDR3: CASSLRLAGLDEQFF

D: TRBD1
J: TRBJ1-1
size: .
V: TRBV11-1
DNA: TGTGCCAGCAGCCCAACCGGGACAGGGAGTTCTTTCTTT
CDR3: CASSPTGTGSSFF

D: .
J: TRBJ2-3
size: .
V: TRBV2
DNA: TGTGCCAGCAGTGAGCCAGATACGCAGTATTTT
CDR3: CASSEPDTQYF

D: .
J: TRBJ2-1
size: once
V: TRBV2
DNA: TGTGCCAGCAGGGTGGTCGTTGAGCAGTTCTTC
CDR3: CASRVVVEQFF

D: .
J: TRBJ2-1
size: .
V: TRBV10-3
DNA: TGTGCCATCAGTGACAGGGCTAACCTTGACAATGAGCAGTTCTTC
CDR3: CAISDRANLDNEQFF

D: TRBD2
J: TRBJ2-1
size: .
V: TRBV7-9
DNA: TGTGCCAGCAGTTCGAGACTAGCGCAATCCTACAATGAGCAGTTCTTC
CDR3: CASSSRLAQSYNEQFF

D: .
J: TRBJ1-4
size: .
V: TRBV18
DNA: TGTGCCAGCTCACGGGGCGGCGCAACTAATGAAAAACTGTTTTTT
CDR3: CASSRGGATNEKLFF

D: .
J: TRBJ2-1
size: few
V: TRBV7-9
DNA: TGTGCCAGCAGCTCCCAGAGCTCCTACAATGAGCAGTTCTTC
CDR3: CASSSQSSYNEQFF

D: .
J: TRBJ2-5
size: .
V: TRBV29-1
DNA: TGCAGCGTTGTTTGGGATGATGGGGAGACCCAGTACTTC
CDR3: CSVVWDDGETQYF

D: TRBD2
J: TRBJ2-3
size: .
V: TRBV5-4
DNA: TGTGCCAGCAGCTTGGGAGGTGGCGGGAGAGAACACACAGATACGCAGTATTTT
CDR3: CASSLGGGGREHTDTQYF

D: TRBD1
J: TRBJ1-5
size: .
V: TRBV6-8
DNA: TGTGCCAGCAGCCCCGGGAGGACAGGGGATTTTCTTTCTATCAATCAGCCCCAGCATTTT
CDR3: CASSPGRTGDFLSINQPQHF

D: TRBD2
J: TRBJ2-1
size: once
V: TRBV18
DNA: TGTGCCAGCTCACCGCTAGCGGGAGGATTCAATGAGCAGTTCTTC
CDR3: CASSPLAGGFNEQFF

D: .
J: TRBJ1-1
size: .
V: TRBV10-2
DNA: TGCGCCAGCAGAAAACAGAACACTGAAGCTTTCTTT
CDR3: CASRKQNTEAFF

D: .
J: TRBJ1-3
size: .
V: TRBV9
DNA: TGTGCCAGCAGCTTACAAGAAAACTCTGGAAACACCATATATTTT
CDR3: CASSLQENSGNTIYF

D: .
J: TRBJ2-3
size: .
V: TRBV5-8
DNA: TGTGCCAGCAGCTTGGGGGGGGACAGAAGCACAGATACGCAGTATTTT
CDR3: CASSLGGDRSTDTQYF

D: TRBD1
J: TRBJ2-3
size: .
V: TRBV30
DNA: TGTGCCTGGGGCACAGGGGCAGATACGCAGTATTTT
CDR3: CAWGTGADTQYF

D: .
J: TRBJ1-2
size: .
V: TRBV25-1
DNA: TGTGCCAGCAGTGGTAGGGCCGACTATGGCTACACCTTC
CDR3: CASSGRADYGYTF

D: .
J: TRBJ2-1
size: once
V: TRBV7-3
DNA: TGTGCCAGCAGCTTTTTCCCACAGGGAAATGAGCAGTTCTTC
CDR3: CASSFFPQGNEQFF

D: .
J: TRBJ2-5
size: .
V: TRBV7-9
DNA: TGTGCCAGCAGCTTTCGAGGTTCGGAGACCCAGTACTTC
CDR3: CASSFRGSETQYF

D: .
J: TRBJ2-7
size: .
V: TRBV27
DNA: TGTGCCAGCAGGGCAGCGGACGAGCAGTACTTC
CDR3: CASRAADEQYF

D: .
J: TRBJ2-2
size: .
V: TRBV7-3
DNA: TGTGCCAGCAGCTTATCCGGTGGGCCCGGGGAGCTGTTTTTT
CDR3: CASSLSGGPGELFF

D: TRBD2
J: TRBJ2-1
size: .
V: TRBV4-1
DNA: TGCGCCAGCAGCCAAGATCGGCCTTGGGGCGGGGGATACAATGAGCAGTTCTTC
CDR3: CASSQDRPWGGGYNEQFF

D: TRBD1
J: TRBJ2-7
size: .
V: TRBV5-1
DNA: TGCGCCAGCAGCCCGACAGGGTCTTACGAGCAGTACTTC
CDR3: CASSPTGSYEQYF

D: TRBD1
J: TRBJ2-2
size: .
V: TRBV10-3
DNA: TGTGCCATCAGTGAAGGGACAGGGAGCACCGGGGAGCTGTTTTTT
CDR3: CAISEGTGSTGELFF

D: .
J: TRBJ1-1
size: .
V: TRBV18
DNA: TGTGCCAGCTCACCAAGGATCGAACTGAACACTGAAGCTTTCTTT
CDR3: CASSPRIELNTEAFF

D: TRBD2
J: TRBJ2-3
size: .
V: TRBV4-3
DNA: TGCGCCAGCAGCCAAGCGGCTAGCGGGAGGTGGACAGATACGCAGTATTTT
CDR3: CASSQAASGRWTDTQYF

D: .
J: TRBJ2-5
size: .
V: TRBV4-1
DNA: TGCGCCAGCAGCCAATCGGGAGTAGCCCCAGAGACCCAGTACTTC
CDR3: CASSQSGVAPETQYF

D: TRBD1
J: TRBJ2-7
size: .
V: TRBV5-4
DNA: TGTGCCAGCAGCGCGGGACAGGGGGCCCACGAGCAGTACTTC
CDR3: CASSAGQGAHEQYF

D: TRBD2
J: TRBJ2-1
size: .
V: TRBV5-1
DNA: TGCGCCAGCGTGACTCTAGCGGGAACCTACAATGAGCAGTTCTTC
CDR3: CASVTLAGTYNEQFF

D: TRBD2
J: TRBJ2-1
size: once
V: TRBV28
DNA: TGTGCCAGCAGCGGGAGGGCCTTAAATGAGCAGTTCTTC
CDR3: CASSGRALNEQFF

D: TRBD1
J: TRBJ1-2
size: .
V: TRBV19
DNA: TGTGCCAGTGGTGGACAGGGGGCCAGCTATGGCTACACCTTC
CDR3: CASGGQGASYGYTF

D: TRBD2
J: TRBJ2-1
size: .
V: TRBV7-9
DNA: TGTGCCAGCAGCGCTAGCGGGAATGAGCAGTTCTTC
CDR3: CASSASGNEQFF

D: .
J: TRBJ2-2
size: once
V: TRBV7-9
DNA: TGTGCCAGCAGTCCAGCTAGTAACACCGGGGAGCTGTTTTTT
CDR3: CASSPASNTGELFF

D: .
J: TRBJ2-3
size: .
V: TRBV28
DNA: TGTGCCAGCAGGGGGGCGGGGAGCACAGATACGCAGTATTTT
CDR3: CASRGAGSTDTQYF

D: .
J: TRBJ1-5
size: .
V: TRBV7-2
DNA: TGTGCCAGCAGCTCCACAGGGAATCAGCCCCAGCATTTT
CDR3: CASSSTGNQPQHF

D: .
J: TRBJ2-7
size: .
V: TRBV7-2
DNA: TGTGCCAGCAGCTTAGTAGTAGGGCCCTCCTACGAGCAGTACTTC
CDR3: CASSLVVGPSYEQYF

D: .
J: TRBJ1-5
size: .
V: TRBV6-1
DNA: TGTGCCAGCAGACCAAGCGGGGGCGGGCAGCCCCAGCATTTT
CDR3: CASRPSGGGQPQHF

D: .
J: TRBJ2-7
size: .
V: TRBV9
DNA: TGTGCCAGCAGCGCTTCAACAGGGTCCTACGAGCAGTACTTC
CDR3: CASSASTGSYEQYF

D: .
J: TRBJ2-2
size: few
V: TRBV19
DNA: TGTGCCAGTAGTATTGGGACTCTGAGGGCTGGTGGGGAGCTGTTTTTT
CDR3: CASSIGTLRAGGELFF

D: TRBD1
J: TRBJ2-4
size: .
V: TRBV4-2
DNA: TGTGCCAGCAGCCACAGACAGGGGGATTGGTACTTC
CDR3: CASSHRQGDWYF

D: TRBD2
J: TRBJ2-3
size: .
V: TRBV7-2
DNA: TGTGCCAGCAGCCCAGGCTATAGCGGGAGTGGGACAGATACGCAGTATTTT
CDR3: CASSPGYSGSGTDTQYF

D: .
J: TRBJ2-3
size: .
V: TRBV14
DNA: TGTGCCAGCAGCCAAGTTGGGACACCGATGACGGATACGCAGTATTTT
CDR3: CASSQVGTPMTDTQYF

D: .
J: TRBJ1-1
size: .
V: TRBV28
DNA: TGTGCCAGCTCTCATCCGGGGTTAGTCATGAACACTGAAGCTTTCTTT
CDR3: CASSHPGLVMNTEAFF

D: .
J: TRBJ2-1
size: .
V: TRBV6-1
DNA: TGTGCCAGCAGGGAAGTCCACCAGTACAATGAGCAGTTCTTC
CDR3: CASREVHQYNEQFF

D: .
J: TRBJ2-7
size: .
V: TRBV7-3
DNA: TGTGCCAGCAGCTTACTCCGGGTCGCCTACGAGCAGTACTTC
CDR3: CASSLLRVAYEQYF

D: TRBD1
J: TRBJ2-1
size: .
V: TRBV6-5
DNA: TGTGCCAGCAGCAAACCGGGACAGGGGGCTTATGAGCAGTTCTTC
CDR3: CASSKPGQGAYEQFF

D: .
J: TRBJ1-2
size: .
V: TRBV5-1
DNA: TGCGCCAGCAGCTTGGCCCAGGGTGCAGCCTATGGCTACACCTTC
CDR3: CASSLAQGAAYGYTF

D: TRBD1
J: TRBJ1-5
size: few
V: TRBV6-1
DNA: TGTGCCAGCGAACGGGACAGGGGGGCCAATCAGCCCCAGCATTTT
CDR3: CASERDRGANQPQHF